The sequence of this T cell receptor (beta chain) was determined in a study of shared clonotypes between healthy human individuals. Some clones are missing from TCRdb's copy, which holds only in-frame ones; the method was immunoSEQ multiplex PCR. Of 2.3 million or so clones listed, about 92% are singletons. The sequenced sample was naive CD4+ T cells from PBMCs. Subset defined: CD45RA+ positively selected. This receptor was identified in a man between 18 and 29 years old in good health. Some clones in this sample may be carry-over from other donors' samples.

Here the CDR3 reads CASSLVTSGTEAFF. CDR3 sequence (DNA): TGCGCCAGCAGCTTGGTGACCAGCGGCACTGAAGCTTTCTTT. The chain recombines TRBV5-1 with TRBJ1-1; unclear D gene. Trimming cost V 0 bases and J 4 bases, with 10 bases left between them. The V gene's germline CDR1 is SGHRS and CDR2 YFSETQ. This CDR3 contains 14 residues.